The sequence of this T cell receptor (beta chain) was determined in a study of regulatory T cells in long-lasting Graves disease. General study results and limits: Persistent Graves' patients showed less TCR diversity than newly diagnosed patients showed.

According to the study, TCR beta libraries were built with iRepertoire HTBI primers and CDR3-region Arm-PCR. Per the original data handling: The samples included 60 to 75 TRBV and 14 TRBJ segments. MiXCR was run by TCRdb on the multiplex PCR reads, yielding one entry per CDR3 protein. The V and J calls were determined by TCRdb, not by the authors. The profile shows 400,000 to 500,000 distinct CDR3 sequences, approximately 16% of them singletons. The time point was: newly diagnosed GD, antithyroid drugs for less than 3 months. Construction of the TCR library relied on RNA isolated from PBMCs. Peripheral blood, at 8.5 to 9 milliliters, went into EDTA tubes. Germline V gene data show CDR1 as SGHTA and CDR2 as FQGNSA. This CDR3 region has 11 residues. V lost 5 bases, J lost 12 bases, and 7 bases stayed unmatched. Concerning this clonotype itself: As yet, its antigen is unknown.

This sample also belongs to another study, concerning T cells in Graves' hyperthyroidism and ophthalmopathy. That paper states: First-round RT-PCR with HTBI primers amplified the TCR CDR3 region.

The chain uses TRBV7-2 and TRBJ2-7, with 7 bases lining up with TRBD2. This receptor was taken from a woman aged 18-30 years with Graves disease. This specimen was peripheral blood mononuclear cells (PBMCs), taken at new diagnosis, from a patient treated with antithyroid drugs. The CDR3 nucleotides read TGTGCCAGCAGCCTCGGACTAGTTCCGTACTTC. Translation: CASSLGLVPYF.